Following are 19 T cell receptor beta chains from one sample sequenced in a study of shared clonotypes between healthy human individuals. Only CD45RO-negative cells positively selected for CCR7 counted as naive CD8 cells, so terminally differentiated effector memory CD45RA+ cells were excluded. Clones were sequenced by immunoSEQ multiplex PCR, and TCRdb holds only the in-frame ones, with some missing. Of some 2 million clones listed, approximately 94% are singletons. What was sequenced was naive CD8+ T cells sorted from blood. These receptors were obtained from a young man in good health.

The chain has TRBV5-4 and TRBJ2-3; 10 bases agree with TRBD2. The CDR3 covers 19 residues. CDR1 SGHNT and CDR2 YYREEE come from the germline V gene (reference sequence). Trimming at V came to 2 bases and at J to 0 bases, leaving 12 bases not matched to a gene. The chain's CDR3 is CASSFNLLAGTTSTDTQYF. The CDR3 DNA reads TGTGCCAGCAGCTTTAATTTACTAGCGGGGACCACAAGCACAGATACGCAGTATTTT.

The chain has TRBV9 and TRBJ2-7; D possibly corresponds to TRBD2 (5 bases). V lost 0 bases and J lost 6, with 13 bases in between. This CDR3 is built from 14 residues. CDR1 is SGDLS and CDR2 is YYNGEE in the germline V gene. The CDR3 coding sequence is TGTGCCAGCAGCGTAGATGACGGGATAGTCGAGCAGTACTTC. Its translation is CASSVDDGIVEQYF.

The chain carries TRBV4-3 and TRBJ2-5, with TRBD2 identical over 8 bases. This CDR3 region has 16 residues. CDR1 and CDR2 (germline): LGHNA, YSLEER. V shed 0 bases, J shed 1 base, and the junction held 4 bases outside the gene matches. CDR3 nucleotide sequence: TGCGCCAGCAGCCAAGAGGTAGCGGGGTCCCAAGAGACCCAGTACTTC. Translated, it gives CASSQEVAGSQETQYF.

As to this clone: Other DNA sequences in this sample translate to the same CDR3. V usage is TRBV27 and J usage is TRBJ2-7; D could derive from TRBD1 or TRBD2 (6 bases each). CDR1 and CDR2 from the germline V gene are MNHEY and SMNVEV (reference sequence). There are 14 residues in the CDR3. Trimming shortened V by 6 bases and J by 3 bases, and 15 bases separated the two germline ends. CDR3 region: CASRRGGTLYEQYF. CDR3 DNA: TGTGCCAGCAGGCGAGGGGGGACTCTCTACGAGCAGTACTTC.

Remarks on this clone: Other DNA sequences of this sample code for an identical CDR3. The chain has TRBV5-1 and TRBJ2-1, with TRBD1 matching 8 bases. V shed 4 bases, J shed 3 bases, and the junction held 3 bases outside the gene matches. Germline CDR1 and CDR2: SGHRS and YFSETQ. This CDR3 has 14 residues. CDR3 bases: TGCGCCAGCAGCGGCGGGACAGGCTACAATGAGCAGTTCTTC. Translation: CASSGGTGYNEQFF.

This rearrangement joins TRBV9 to TRBJ2-3; D remains unclear. V was trimmed by 3 bases and J by 2 bases, leaving 22 bases between them. The germline V gene encodes CDR1 SGDLS and CDR2 YYNGEE. The CDR3 is made up of 18 amino acids. DNA for the CDR3: TGTGCCAGCAGCGCCACAATGGACCCCACCTATTACACAGATACGCAGTATTTT. Amino acids: CASSATMDPTYYTDTQYF.

V gene TRBV11-2 combines with J gene TRBJ2-3, with 13 bases matching TRBD2. In germline, CDR1 is SGHAT, CDR2 FQNNGV. V was pared by 4 bases and J by 1 base, with 11 bases of the junction left unmatched. The CDR3 is made up of 19 amino acids. Here the CDR3 DNA reads TGTGCCAGCAGCTCCCTACTAGCGGGAGGGCCCGTTGGCACAGATACGCAGTATTTT. It yields the protein CASSSLLAGGPVGTDTQYF.

The CDR3, as DNA: TGCAGCTCGTGGGGGGCTGAAGCTAACTATGGCTACACCTTC. Protein product: CSSWGAEANYGYTF. The chain uses TRBV29-1 and TRBJ1-2, with D possibly being TRBD1 (6 bases). In germline, CDR1 is SQVTM, CDR2 ANQGSEA. V was cut by 8 bases and J by 0 bases, with 16 bases left in between. The CDR3 contains 14 residues.

The chain joins TRBV28 to TRBJ2-5, with a tentative D call TRBD1 (6 bases). In germline, CDR1 is MDHEN, CDR2 SYDVKM. Trimming removed 5 bases from V and 1 base from J, with 20 bases in between. The CDR3 contains 17 residues. CDR3 DNA sequence: TGTGCCAGCAGTCCGGGATCAGGCAGGGGAACCCAAGAGACCCAGTACTTC. Amino acid sequence: CASSPGSGRGTQETQYF. The full variable domain, rest sourced from reference TRBV28 and TRBJ2-5, is DVKVTQSSRYLVKRTGEKVFLECVQDMDHENMFWYRQDPGLGLRLIYFSYDVKMKEKGDIPEGYSVSREKKERFSLILESASTNQTSMYLCASSPGSGRGTQETQYFGPGTRLLVL.

Worth noting for this clone: Other DNA sequences in the same sample also yield this CDR3. The chain has TRBV6-1 and TRBJ2-7; D unclear. The CDR3 has 12 amino acids. The germline V gene has CDR1 MNHNS and CDR2 SASEGT. V gave up 6 bases and J gave up 2 bases, with 8 bases separating them. The CDR3 DNA reads as TGTGCCAGCAGCGCCGGCCCCTACGAGCAGTACTTC. Its translation is CASSAGPYEQYF.

V is TRBV2 and J is TRBJ2-1; TRBD1 matches at 10 bases. Trimming cost V 8 bases and J 1 base; bases outside gene matches: 11. Per the germline V gene, CDR1 is SNHLY and CDR2 is FYNNEI. The CDR3 spans 17 residues. The DNA for the CDR3 is TGTGCCAGCCGCTCGACAGGGGGCTTGGAGTCCTACAATGAGCAGTTCTTC. Translating gives CASRSTGGLESYNEQFF.

The gene calls are TRBV4-3 and TRBJ2-7; 8 nucleotides agree with TRBD2. V was clipped by 0 bases and J by 6 bases; unmatched bases: 7. The CDR3 totals 15 residues. Germline V gives CDR1 LGHNA, CDR2 YSLEER. The CDR3 region has the DNA TGCGCCAGCAGCCAAGACGGCGGGGGGCCTGGCGAGCAGTACTTC. It is translated as CASSQDGGGPGEQYF.

V and J are TRBV6-5 and TRBJ1-1; no reliable D call. V lost 2 bases, J lost 0 bases, and 7 bases lay in between. Germline V lookup: CDR1 MNHEY, CDR2 SVGAGI. This CDR3 contains 14 residues. The CDR3 here is CASSYTLVNTEAFF. The CDR3 nucleotides read TGTGCCAGCAGTTACACGCTTGTGAACACTGAAGCTTTCTTT.

Worth noting for this clone: Other DNA sequences of this sample code for an identical CDR3. V is TRBV5-1 and J is TRBJ2-7, with D possibly TRBD2 on 5 matching bases. Germline V CDR1 and CDR2: SGHRS, YFSETQ. The CDR3 is made up of 13 amino acids. Trimming removed 2 bases from V and 0 bases from J, with 6 bases in between. CDR3 sequence: CASSLEGSYEQYF. The CDR3 DNA reads as TGCGCCAGCAGCTTAGAGGGCTCCTACGAGCAGTACTTC.

This chain uses TRBV11-2 with TRBJ2-1, with 10 bases fitting TRBD2. After removal of 1 base from V and 12 bases from J, the junction contained 6 bases not matched to a gene. Germline V CDR1 and CDR2: SGHAT, FQNNGV. This CDR3 contains 14 residues. The CDR3, as DNA: TGTGCCAGCAGCTTAGCAGCGGGAGGGCCTGTGCAGTTCTTC. Amino acid sequence: CASSLAAGGPVQFF.

V is TRBV6-4 and J is TRBJ2-3, with D possibly matching TRBD2 (6 bases). The CDR3 totals 16 residues. V shed 2 bases and J shed 1 base, with 13 bases lying between them. Germline assignment: CDR1 MRHNA and CDR2 SNTAGT. The chain's CDR3 is CASSDLWGTGTDTQYF. The CDR3 DNA is TGTGCCAGCAGTGACCTATGGGGGACTGGCACAGATACGCAGTATTTT.

The V gene is TRBV11-2, the J gene TRBJ2-7; 9 bases match TRBD1. In germline, CDR1 is SGHAT, CDR2 FQNNGV. The CDR3 consists of 14 residues. Unmatched junction bases numbered 8, after V lost 5 bases and J lost 6 bases. In DNA, the CDR3 is TGTGCCAGCAGCCCCCGGGACAGGGTTCTCGAGCAGTACTTC. Protein sequence: CASSPRDRVLEQYF.

This clone has just a few counts. V gene TRBV7-9 combines with J gene TRBJ2-7, with D perhaps TRBD1 (6 bases). From germline, CDR1 is SEHNR and CDR2 FQNEAQ (reference sequence). The V gene lost 1 base and the J gene lost 5 bases, with 9 bases spanning the gap. This CDR3 spans 13 amino acids. The CDR3 region is CASSLDRDHEQYF. For the CDR3, the DNA is TGTGCCAGCAGCTTAGACAGGGACCACGAGCAGTACTTC.

This chain joins TRBV6-5 and TRBJ2-1; tentatively, D is TRBD2 (7 bases). Germline V gene lookup returns CDR1 MNHEY and CDR2 SVGAGI. The CDR3 has 15 residues. Trimming removed 0 bases at V and 9 bases at J, with 15 bases between. This CDR3 is CASSYSNGGAIEQFF. The DNA for the CDR3 is TGTGCCAGCAGTTACTCGAATGGGGGGGCGATTGAGCAGTTCTTC.